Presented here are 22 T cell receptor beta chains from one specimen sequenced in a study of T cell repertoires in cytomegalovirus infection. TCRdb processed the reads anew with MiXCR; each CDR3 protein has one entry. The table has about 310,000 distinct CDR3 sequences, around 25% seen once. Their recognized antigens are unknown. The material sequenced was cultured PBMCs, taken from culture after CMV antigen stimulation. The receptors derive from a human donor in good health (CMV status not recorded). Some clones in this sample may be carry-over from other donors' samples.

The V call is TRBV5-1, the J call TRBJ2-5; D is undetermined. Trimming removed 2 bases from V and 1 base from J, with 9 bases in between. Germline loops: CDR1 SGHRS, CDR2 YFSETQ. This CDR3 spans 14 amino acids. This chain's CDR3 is CASSFPGPQETQYF. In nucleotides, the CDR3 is TGCGCCAGCAGCTTCCCCGGGCCCCAAGAGACCCAGTACTTC.

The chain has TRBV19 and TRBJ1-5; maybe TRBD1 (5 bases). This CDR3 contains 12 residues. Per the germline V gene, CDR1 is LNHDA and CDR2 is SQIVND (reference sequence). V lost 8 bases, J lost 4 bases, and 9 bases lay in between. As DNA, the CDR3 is TGTGCCAGTCGGGACGGAAATCAGCCCCAGCATTTT. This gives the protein CASRDGNQPQHF.

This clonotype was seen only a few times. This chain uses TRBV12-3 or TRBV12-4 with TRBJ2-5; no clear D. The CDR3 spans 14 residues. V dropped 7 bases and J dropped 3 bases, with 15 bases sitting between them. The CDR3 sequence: CASKTSPAEETQYF. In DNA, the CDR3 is TGTGCCAGCAAGACGTCCCCCGCAGAAGAGACCCAGTACTTC.

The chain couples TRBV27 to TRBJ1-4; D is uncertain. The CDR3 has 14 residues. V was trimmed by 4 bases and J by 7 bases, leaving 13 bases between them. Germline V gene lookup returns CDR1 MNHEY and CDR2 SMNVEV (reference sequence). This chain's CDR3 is CASSSAGVSEKLFF. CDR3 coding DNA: TGTGCCAGCAGTTCGGCGGGAGTGAGTGAAAAACTGTTTTTT.

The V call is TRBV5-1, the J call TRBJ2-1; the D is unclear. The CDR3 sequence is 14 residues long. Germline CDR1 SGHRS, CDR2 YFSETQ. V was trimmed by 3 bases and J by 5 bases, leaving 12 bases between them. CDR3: CASSYIDSDNEQFF. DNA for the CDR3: TGCGCCAGCAGCTACATCGACTCTGACAATGAGCAGTTCTTC.

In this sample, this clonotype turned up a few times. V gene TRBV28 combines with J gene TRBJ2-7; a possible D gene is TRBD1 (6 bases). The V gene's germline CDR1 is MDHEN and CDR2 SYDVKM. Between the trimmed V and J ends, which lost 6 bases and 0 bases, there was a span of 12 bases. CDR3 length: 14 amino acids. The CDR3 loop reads CASSPTGYSYEQYF. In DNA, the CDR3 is TGTGCCAGCAGCCCGACAGGATACTCCTACGAGCAGTACTTC.

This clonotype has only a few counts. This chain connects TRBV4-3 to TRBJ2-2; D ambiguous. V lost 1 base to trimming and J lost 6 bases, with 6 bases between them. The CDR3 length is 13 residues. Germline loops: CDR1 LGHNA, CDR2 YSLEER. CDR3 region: CASSQVKPGELFF. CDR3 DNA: TGCGCCAGCAGCCAAGTTAAGCCCGGGGAGCTGTTTTTT.

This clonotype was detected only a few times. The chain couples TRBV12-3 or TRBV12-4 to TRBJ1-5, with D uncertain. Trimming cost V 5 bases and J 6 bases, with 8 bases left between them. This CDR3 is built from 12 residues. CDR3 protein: CASSPWGQPQHF. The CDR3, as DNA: TGTGCCAGCAGTCCCTGGGGTCAGCCCCAGCATTTT.

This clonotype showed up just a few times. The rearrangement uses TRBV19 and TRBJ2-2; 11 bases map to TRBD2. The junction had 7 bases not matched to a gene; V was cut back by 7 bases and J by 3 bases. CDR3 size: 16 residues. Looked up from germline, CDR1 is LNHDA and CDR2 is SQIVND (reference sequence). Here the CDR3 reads CASTGLAEIYTGELFF. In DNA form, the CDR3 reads TGTGCCAGTACGGGACTAGCGGAGATTTACACCGGGGAGCTGTTTTTT. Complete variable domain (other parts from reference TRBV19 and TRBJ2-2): DGGITQSPKYLFRKEGQNVTLSCEQNLNHDAMYWYRQDPGQGLRLIYYSQIVNDFQKGDIAEGYSVSREKKESFPLTVTSAQKNPTAFYLCASTGLAEIYTGELFFGEGSRLTVL.

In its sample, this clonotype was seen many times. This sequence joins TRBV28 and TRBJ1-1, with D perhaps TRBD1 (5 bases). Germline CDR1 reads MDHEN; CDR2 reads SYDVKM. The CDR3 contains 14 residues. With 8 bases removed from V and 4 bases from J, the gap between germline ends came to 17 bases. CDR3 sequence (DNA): TGTGCCAGCGGTACCCAGGGTGGTCGCACTGAAGCTTTCTTT. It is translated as CASGTQGGRTEAFF.

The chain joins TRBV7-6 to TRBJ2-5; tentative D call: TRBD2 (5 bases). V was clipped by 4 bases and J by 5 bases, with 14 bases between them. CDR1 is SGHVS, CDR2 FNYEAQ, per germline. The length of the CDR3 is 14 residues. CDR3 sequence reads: CASSSGSRRETQYF. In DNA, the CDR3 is TGTGCCAGCAGCTCGGGGAGTAGACGGGAGACCCAGTACTTC.

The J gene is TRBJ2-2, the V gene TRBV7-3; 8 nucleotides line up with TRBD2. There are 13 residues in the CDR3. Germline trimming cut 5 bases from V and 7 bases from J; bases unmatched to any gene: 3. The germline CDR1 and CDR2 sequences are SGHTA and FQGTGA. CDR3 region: CASSPGGGGELFF. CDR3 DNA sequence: TGTGCCAGCAGCCCGGGGGGGGGCGGGGAGCTGTTTTTT.

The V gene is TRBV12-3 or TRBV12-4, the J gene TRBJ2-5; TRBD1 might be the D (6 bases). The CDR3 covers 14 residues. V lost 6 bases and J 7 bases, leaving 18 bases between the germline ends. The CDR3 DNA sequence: TGTGCCAGCAGCTCTGCGGACAGCGAAGGGACCCAGTACTTC. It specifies CASSSADSEGTQYF.

CDR3 region: CASSEEEGGVYEQFF. The CDR3, as DNA: TGTGCCAGCAGTGAGGAAGAGGGGGGAGTGTATGAGCAGTTCTTC. The chain joins TRBV6-4 to TRBJ2-1; D might be TRBD1 or TRBD2, each matching 6 bases. This CDR3 is built from 15 residues. V shed 3 bases and J shed 8 bases, with 17 bases lying between them. The V gene's germline CDR1 is MRHNA and CDR2 SNTAGT.

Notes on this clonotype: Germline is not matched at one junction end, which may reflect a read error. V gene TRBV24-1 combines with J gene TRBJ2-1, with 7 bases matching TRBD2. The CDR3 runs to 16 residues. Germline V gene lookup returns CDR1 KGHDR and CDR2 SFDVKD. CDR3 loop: CATSDPTRLAGGEQSF. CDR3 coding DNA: TGTGCCACCAGTGACCCCACCCGACTAGCAGGAGGTGAGCAGTCCTTC.

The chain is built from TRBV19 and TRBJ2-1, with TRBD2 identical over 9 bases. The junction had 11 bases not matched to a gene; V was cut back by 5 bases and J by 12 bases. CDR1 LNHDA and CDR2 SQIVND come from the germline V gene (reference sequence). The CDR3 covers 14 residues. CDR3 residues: CASSLGLARQRQFF. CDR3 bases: TGTGCCAGTAGTCTCGGACTAGCGAGGCAGCGGCAGTTCTTC. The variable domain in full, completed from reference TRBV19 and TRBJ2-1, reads DGGITQSPKYLFRKEGQNVTLSCEQNLNHDAMYWYRQDPGQGLRLIYYSQIVNDFQKGDIAEGYSVSREKKESFPLTVTSAQKNPTAFYLCASSLGLARQRQFFGPGTRLTVL.

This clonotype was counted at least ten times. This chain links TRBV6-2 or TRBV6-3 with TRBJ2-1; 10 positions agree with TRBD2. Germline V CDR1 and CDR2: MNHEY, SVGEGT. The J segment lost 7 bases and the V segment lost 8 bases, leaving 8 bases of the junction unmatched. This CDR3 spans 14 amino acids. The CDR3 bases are TGTGCCAGCGAATCTAGCGGGAGAACGAATGAGCAGTTCTTC. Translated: CASESSGRTNEQFF.

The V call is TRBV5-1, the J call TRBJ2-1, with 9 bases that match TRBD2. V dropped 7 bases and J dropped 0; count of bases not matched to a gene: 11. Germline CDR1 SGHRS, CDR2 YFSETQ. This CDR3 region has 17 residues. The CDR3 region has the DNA TGCGCCAGCCGCACCACCCTAGCGGGGAGCTCCTACAATGAGCAGTTCTTC. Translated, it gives CASRTTLAGSSYNEQFF.

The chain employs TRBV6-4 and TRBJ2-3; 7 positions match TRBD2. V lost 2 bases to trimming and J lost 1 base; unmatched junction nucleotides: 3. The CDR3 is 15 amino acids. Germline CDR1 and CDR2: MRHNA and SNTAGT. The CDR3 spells CASSDPAGGTDTQYF. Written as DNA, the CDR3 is TGTGCCAGCAGTGACCCGGCGGGAGGCACAGATACGCAGTATTTT.

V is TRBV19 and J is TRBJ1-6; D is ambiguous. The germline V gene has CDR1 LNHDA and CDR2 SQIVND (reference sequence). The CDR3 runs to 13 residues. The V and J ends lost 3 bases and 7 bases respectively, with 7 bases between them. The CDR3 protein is CASSIAGNSPLHF. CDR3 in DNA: TGTGCCAGTAGTATTGCGGGAAATTCACCCCTCCACTTT.

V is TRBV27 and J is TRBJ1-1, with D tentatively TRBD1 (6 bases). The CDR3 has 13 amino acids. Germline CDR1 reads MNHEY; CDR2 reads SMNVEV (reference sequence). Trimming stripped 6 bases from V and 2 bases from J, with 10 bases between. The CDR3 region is CASSYRVNTEAFF. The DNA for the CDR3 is TGTGCCAGCAGCTACAGGGTAAACACTGAAGCTTTCTTT.

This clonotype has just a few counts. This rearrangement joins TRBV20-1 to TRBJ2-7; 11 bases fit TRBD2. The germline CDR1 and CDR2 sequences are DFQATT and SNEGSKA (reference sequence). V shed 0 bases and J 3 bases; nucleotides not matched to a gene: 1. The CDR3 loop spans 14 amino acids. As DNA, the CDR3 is TGCAGTGCTAGAGATGGGACTAGCGGCTACGAGCAGTACTTC. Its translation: CSARDGTSGYEQYF.